Given below is one T cell receptor (beta chain) in context. The entry originates in a study of blood T cell repertoires in COVID-19. Across the whole study: Acute and convalescent COVID-19 specimens originated in the United States, Italy and Spain.

Generated by immunoSEQ multiplex PCR, the TCRdb table keeps only in-frame clones and is missing some. Found here are a few hundred thousand clones, about 87% of them singletons; the top ten hold 2.5% to 3.5%. Residents of about two dozen US areas, aged about 18 to 95 years, made up the participants. Self-reported history from a screening survey and questionnaire set each donor's cohort. CDR1 is LNHDA and CDR2 is SQIVND in the germline V gene (reference sequence). V lost 9 bases to trimming and J lost 10 bases; unmatched junction nucleotides: 9. The CDR3 is 12 amino acids. Sequencing input: PBMCs or T cells enriched from blood (not recorded which). The clonotype originates from a woman aged 40 to 49 who had been exposed to COVID-19. The chain couples TRBV19 to TRBJ1-1; TRBD1 agrees at 9 bases. The chain's CDR3 is CASQRQGGLAFF. As DNA, the CDR3 is TGTGCCAGCCAACGACAGGGGGGCCTAGCTTTCTTT.